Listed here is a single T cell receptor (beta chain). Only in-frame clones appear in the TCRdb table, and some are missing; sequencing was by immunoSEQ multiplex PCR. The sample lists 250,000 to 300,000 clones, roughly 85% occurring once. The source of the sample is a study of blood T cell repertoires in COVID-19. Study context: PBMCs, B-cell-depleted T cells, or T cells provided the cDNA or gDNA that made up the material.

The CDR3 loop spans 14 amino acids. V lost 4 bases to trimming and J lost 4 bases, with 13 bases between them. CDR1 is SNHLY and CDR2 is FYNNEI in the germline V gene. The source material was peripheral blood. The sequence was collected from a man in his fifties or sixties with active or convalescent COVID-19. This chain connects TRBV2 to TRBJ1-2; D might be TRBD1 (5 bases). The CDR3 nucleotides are TGTGCCAGCAGTGTTCAGGCGGGGGGCTATGGCTACACCTTC. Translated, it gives CASSVQAGGYGYTF. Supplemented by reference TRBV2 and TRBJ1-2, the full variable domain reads EPEVTQTPSHQVTQMGQEVILRCVPISNHLYFYWYRQILGQKVEFLVSFYNNEISEKSEIFDDQFSVERPDGSNFTLKIRSTKLEDSAMYFCASSVQAGGYGYTFGSGTRLTVV.